These T cell receptor beta chains were read from a single sample in a study of blood T cell repertoires in COVID-19. Produced via immunoSEQ multiplex PCR; TCRdb's table is partial and in-frame only. The sample lists more than 200,000 clones, approximately 90% occurring once. The specimen sequenced was PBMCs or T cells enriched from blood (not recorded which). The receptors here all came from a woman aged 25 to 39 who had recovered from COVID-19. CDR3s include the opening cysteine and the closing phenylalanine or tryptophan. The D gene is left open where the match is weak. A clone size is listed for some rows: how often the clone was seen (once, few, many), or a class if it is expanded.

size | D | J | V | CDR3 | DNA
once | . | TRBJ1-2 | TRBV27 | CASSLSSYYGYTF | TGTGCCAGCAGTTTATCGAGCTACTATGGCTACACCTTC
. | TRBD2 | TRBJ2-3 | TRBV30 | CAWGGGETQYF | TGTGCCTGGGGTGGGGGGGAGACGCAGTATTTT
. | . | TRBJ2-1 | TRBV28 | CASSLSAGSSVKGDEQFF | TGTGCCAGCAGTTTATCAGCTGGTTCAAGCGTAAAAGGAGATGAGCAGTTCTTC
. | . | TRBJ1-1 | TRBV18 | CASSPASKNTEAFF | TGTGCCAGCTCACCAGCTAGCAAGAACACTGAAGCTTTCTTT
. | . | TRBJ1-5 | TRBV6-5 | CASSYSGPNQPQHF | TGTGCCAGCAGTTACTCGGGGCCGAATCAGCCCCAGCATTTT
. | TRBD1 | TRBJ1-4 | TRBV5-8 | CASRGQGSEKLFF | TGTGCCAGCAGGGGACAGGGTAGTGAAAAACTGTTTTTT
. | . | TRBJ1-6 | TRBV30 | CACSGGGISPLHF | TGTGCCTGCTCAGGTGGAGGGATCTCACCCCTCCACTTT
. | TRBD2 | TRBJ2-1 | TRBV27 | CASRPGTSIGNEQFF | TGTGCCAGCAGACCCGGGACTAGCATAGGAAATGAGCAGTTCTTC
. | TRBD2 | TRBJ2-1 | TRBV18 | CASSRDYSYNEQFF | TGTGCCAGCTCCCGGGACTACTCCTACAATGAGCAGTTCTTC
. | . | TRBJ1-1 | TRBV28 | CASRKQGNTEAFF | TGTGCCAGCAGAAAACAGGGGAACACTGAAGCTTTCTTT
. | . | TRBJ2-7 | TRBV27 | CASSLKGWQGSYEQYF | TGTGCCAGCAGTTTGAAAGGTTGGCAGGGATCCTACGAGCAGTACTTC
. | TRBD2 | TRBJ2-7 | TRBV4-2 | CASSQARTSSYEQYF | TGTGCCAGCAGCCAAGCGCGGACTAGCAGTTACGAGCAGTACTTC
. | . | TRBJ1-3 | TRBV28 | CASNLNRGASGNTIYF | TGTGCCAGCAACCTAAATCGCGGAGCCTCTGGAAACACCATATATTTT
. | . | TRBJ2-7 | TRBV20-1 | CSPSQGNEQYF | TGCAGTCCCTCGCAGGGCAACGAGCAGTACTTC
. | TRBD1 | TRBJ2-5 | TRBV5-1 | CASSLTGTGEGTQYF | TGCGCCAGCAGCCTAACCGGGACAGGGGAAGGGACCCAGTACTTC
. | TRBD1 | TRBJ1-2 | TRBV28 | CASSTYSGTGLGYTF | TGTGCCAGCAGTACCTATTCCGGGACAGGGCTCGGCTACACCTTC
. | TRBD1 | TRBJ1-1 | TRBV9 | CASSSTTGGTEAFF | TGTGCCAGCAGCTCTACCACAGGGGGCACTGAAGCTTTCTTT
. | TRBD2 | TRBJ2-5 | TRBV29-1 | CSVVVAGAVETQYF | TGCAGCGTTGTTGTAGCGGGAGCGGTAGAGACCCAGTACTTC
. | TRBD1 | TRBJ1-1 | TRBV7-2 | CASSSWTGRAEAFF | TGTGCCAGCAGCTCGTGGACAGGGAGGGCTGAAGCTTTCTTT
. | . | TRBJ1-2 | TRBV30 | CAWSGWDKGGYTF | TGTGCCTGGAGCGGCTGGGACAAAGGGGGCTACACCTTC
. | . | TRBJ2-1 | TRBV28 | CASSLYRDVNEQFF | TGTGCCAGCAGTTTATATCGAGATGTTAATGAGCAGTTCTTC
many | . | TRBJ1-5 | TRBV2 | CASRAGVSQPQHF | TGTGCCAGCAGGGCAGGGGTTTCTCAGCCCCAGCATTTT
. | TRBD1 | TRBJ1-6 | TRBV19 | CASSSTRAGGYSPLHF | TGTGCCAGTAGCTCCACACGAGCAGGGGGTTATTCACCCCTCCACTTT
. | . | TRBJ1-4 | TRBV3-1/TRBV3-2 | CASRTGREKLFF | TGTGCCAGCAGGACAGGAAGAGAAAAACTGTTTTTT
. | TRBD2 | TRBJ2-1 | TRBV5-1 | CASNRLTSGAQGTEQFF | TGCGCCAGCAATAGGTTGACTAGCGGGGCCCAGGGGACTGAGCAGTTCTTC
. | . | TRBJ2-1 | TRBV4-3 | CASSQAVGGSYNEQFF | TGCGCCAGCAGCCAAGCAGTTGGCGGATCCTACAATGAGCAGTTCTTC
. | . | TRBJ1-5 | TRBV19 | CASSISQGPDRPQHF | TGTGCCAGTAGTATATCACAGGGTCCGGATCGGCCCCAGCATTTT
. | TRBD1 | TRBJ1-1 | TRBV28 | CASSLLGTGRAEAFF | TGTGCCAGCAGTTTACTGGGGACAGGTCGCGCTGAAGCTTTCTTT
. | . | TRBJ2-1 | TRBV10-3 | CAISESRVDEQFF | TGTGCCATCAGTGAGTCCCGGGTCGATGAGCAGTTCTTC
. | . | TRBJ2-1 | TRBV6-5 | CASSYERGTYNEQFF | TGTGCCAGCAGTTACGAACGGGGGACCTACAATGAGCAGTTCTTC
. | . | TRBJ2-5 | TRBV6-5 | CASSRPSRSQETQYF | TGTGCCAGCAGCCGTCCGTCCCGATCACAGGAGACCCAGTACTTC
. | TRBD1 | TRBJ1-1 | TRBV6-5 | CASIQNRGRSEAFF | TGTGCCAGCATACAAAACAGGGGACGCTCTGAAGCTTTCTTT
. | TRBD1 | TRBJ1-5 | TRBV7-2 | CASSGPGTGSQPQHF | TGTGCCAGCAGCGGCCCCGGGACAGGGTCACAGCCCCAGCATTTT
once | TRBD1 | TRBJ1-4 | TRBV30 | CAGRDRGLEKLFF | TGTGCCGGGCGAGACAGGGGTTTGGAAAAACTGTTTTTT
. | TRBD1 | TRBJ1-4 | TRBV20-1 | CSASIRGFEKLFF | TGCAGTGCTAGTATCAGGGGGTTTGAAAAACTGTTTTTT
. | . | TRBJ2-2 | TRBV7-3 | CASSPTMGVRTGELFF | TGTGCCAGCAGCCCCACGATGGGAGTCCGAACCGGGGAGCTGTTTTTT
. | TRBD1 | TRBJ1-1 | TRBV27 | CASSPTGQGGTEAFF | TGTGCCAGCAGCCCGACGGGACAGGGAGGGACTGAAGCTTTCTTT
. | TRBD2 | TRBJ2-7 | TRBV5-1 | CASSLASSGAGEYF | TGCGCCAGCAGCTTGGCCTCTAGCGGGGCCGGGGAGTACTTC
. | . | TRBJ1-2 | TRBV30 | CAWSAGSGYTF | TGTGCCTGGAGTGCGGGGTCTGGCTACACCTTC
. | TRBD2 | TRBJ2-1 | TRBV7-9 | CASSSPGLADNEQFF | TGTGCCAGCAGCTCCCCGGGACTAGCAGACAATGAGCAGTTCTTC
. | . | TRBJ1-2 | TRBV27 | CASSSGGWGGYTF | TGTGCCAGCAGTTCGGGGGGCTGGGGGGGCTACACCTTC
. | TRBD2 | TRBJ2-5 | TRBV29-1 | CSVRASGGETQYF | TGCAGCGTTCGTGCCAGCGGGGGAGAGACCCAGTACTTC
. | . | TRBJ2-7 | TRBV7-8 | CASSLPPGSHYEQYF | TGTGCCAGCAGCCTCCCCCCGGGATCACACTACGAGCAGTACTTC
. | TRBD1 | TRBJ1-4 | TRBV28 | CASSGQGRREKLFF | TGTGCCAGCAGTGGACAGGGAAGGCGTGAAAAACTGTTTTTT
. | TRBD1 | TRBJ2-5 | TRBV9 | CASSVDRLHDRGTQYF | TGTGCCAGCAGCGTAGATCGCCTGCATGACAGGGGGACCCAGTACTTC
. | . | TRBJ1-1 | TRBV3-1/TRBV3-2 | CASSQLPDRNTEAFF | TGTGCCAGCAGCCAACTTCCGGACAGGAACACTGAAGCTTTCTTT
. | . | TRBJ1-5 | TRBV6-6 | CASSHTGDGNQPQHF | TGTGCCAGCAGCCACACGGGGGACGGCAATCAGCCCCAGCATTTT
. | TRBD2 | TRBJ2-1 | TRBV19 | CASSFGLAGAEQFF | TGTGCCAGTAGTTTCGGACTAGCGGGAGCTGAGCAGTTCTTC